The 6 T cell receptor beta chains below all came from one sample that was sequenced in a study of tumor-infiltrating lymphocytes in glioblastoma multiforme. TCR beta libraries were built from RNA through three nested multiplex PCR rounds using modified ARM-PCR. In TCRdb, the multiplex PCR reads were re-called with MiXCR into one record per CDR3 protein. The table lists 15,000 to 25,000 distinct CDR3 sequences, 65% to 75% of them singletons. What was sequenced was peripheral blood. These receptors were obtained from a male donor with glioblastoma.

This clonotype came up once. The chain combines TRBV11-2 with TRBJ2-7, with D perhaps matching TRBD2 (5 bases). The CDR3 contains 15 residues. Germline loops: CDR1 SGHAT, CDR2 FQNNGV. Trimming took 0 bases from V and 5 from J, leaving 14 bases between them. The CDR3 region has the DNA TGTGCCAGCAGCTTAGAGGTTGGCATAGCGCACGAGCAGTACTTC. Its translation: CASSLEVGIAHEQYF.

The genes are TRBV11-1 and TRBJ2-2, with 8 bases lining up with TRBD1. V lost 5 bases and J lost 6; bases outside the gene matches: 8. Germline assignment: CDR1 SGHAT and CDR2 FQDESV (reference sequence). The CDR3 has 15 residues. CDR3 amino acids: CASSLRTGWAGELFF. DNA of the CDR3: TGTGCCAGCAGCCTTCGGACAGGGTGGGCCGGGGAGCTGTTTTTT.

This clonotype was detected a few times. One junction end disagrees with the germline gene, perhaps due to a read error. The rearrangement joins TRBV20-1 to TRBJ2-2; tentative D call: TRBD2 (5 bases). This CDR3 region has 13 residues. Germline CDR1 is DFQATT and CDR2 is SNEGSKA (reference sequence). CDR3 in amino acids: CSVRAVNGGELFF. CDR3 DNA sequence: TGCAGTGTTAGAGCGGTGAATGGCGGGGAGCTGTTTTTT.

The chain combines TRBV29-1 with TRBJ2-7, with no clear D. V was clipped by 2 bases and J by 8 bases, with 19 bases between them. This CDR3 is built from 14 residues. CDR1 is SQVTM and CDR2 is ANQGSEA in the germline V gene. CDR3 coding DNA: TGCAGCGTTGAATGTGTGGCAGGCGCGAGGAAGCAGTACTTC. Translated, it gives CSVECVAGARKQYF.

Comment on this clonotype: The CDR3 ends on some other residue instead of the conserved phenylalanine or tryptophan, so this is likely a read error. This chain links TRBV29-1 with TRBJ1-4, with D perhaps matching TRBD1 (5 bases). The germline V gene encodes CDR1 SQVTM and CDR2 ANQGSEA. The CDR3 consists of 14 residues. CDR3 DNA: TGCAACGTTGGTGGAATCGGGGGGGATGAAAAACTGTTTTCT. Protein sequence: CNVGGIGGDEKLFS.

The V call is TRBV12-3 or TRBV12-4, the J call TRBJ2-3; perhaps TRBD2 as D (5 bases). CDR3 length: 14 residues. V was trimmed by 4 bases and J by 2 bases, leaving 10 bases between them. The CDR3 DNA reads TGTGCCAGCAGTTCCTCTAGCCCCACAGATACGCAGTATTTT. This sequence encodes CASSSSSPTDTQYF.